These 22 T cell receptor beta chains were sequenced from one sample in a study of blood T cell repertoires in COVID-19 (dated by TCRdb to the early 2020s). Libraries were prepared through the immunoSEQ multiplex PCR assay. The table comes from immuneACCESS by way of TCRdb, which keeps in-frame sequences with V and J called. Part of the clones is missing from these tables; in studies checked, under half for an unresolved V gene and the rest for unknown reasons. The sample profile shows roughly 95,000 clones; over 80% of them were found once. 18% of the sample is in the top ten clones. Sequences were obtained from peripheral blood. These receptors were obtained from an elderly man with acute or convalescent COVID-19.

Only a few counts were recorded for this clone. The V gene is TRBV7-2, the J gene TRBJ2-7; the match to TRBD1 covers 8 bases. The CDR3 contains 15 residues. CDR1 and CDR2 from the germline V gene are SGHTA and FQGNSA. The V segment lost 0 bases and the J segment 2 bases; nucleotides outside the gene matches: 3. CDR3 in DNA: TGTGCCAGCAGCTTAGCTGGGACAGGTACCTACGAGCAGTACTTC. It is translated as CASSLAGTGTYEQYF.

The rearrangement uses TRBV10-1 and TRBJ2-5; maybe TRBD2 (7 bases). Trimming pared 4 bases from V and 5 bases from J, leaving 14 bases between. Germline assignment: CDR1 WNHNN and CDR2 SYGVQD (reference sequence). The CDR3 length is 14 residues. The CDR3 DNA sequence: TGCGCCAGCAGTGCGGGGGGCGCCGGGGAGACCCAGTACTTC. Its translation: CASSAGGAGETQYF.

The count of this clone is one. The chain employs TRBV19 and TRBJ2-6; D is perhaps TRBD1 (6 bases). CDR1 and CDR2 from the germline V gene are LNHDA and SQIVND (reference sequence). V was pared by 7 bases and J by 0 bases, with 10 bases between. The CDR3 sequence is 15 residues long. The CDR3 DNA is TGTGCCAGTAAGGGACACCACTCTGGGGCCAACGTCCTGACTTTC. Amino acid sequence: CASKGHHSGANVLTF.

V gene TRBV28 combines with J gene TRBJ2-7; D perhaps matches TRBD2 (5 bases). This CDR3 is 11 amino acids long. V lost 8 bases, J lost 4 bases, and 9 bases lay in between. Germline assignment: CDR1 MDHEN and CDR2 SYDVKM. DNA of the CDR3: TGTGCCAGCGGACTGAATTACGAGCAGTACTTC. Amino acid sequence: CASGLNYEQYF.

V usage is TRBV28 and J usage is TRBJ2-7; D gene uncertain. The CDR3 runs 13 residues. V was pared by 2 bases and J by 3 bases, with 8 bases between. Per the germline V gene, CDR1 is MDHEN and CDR2 is SYDVKM. CDR3 bases: TGTGCCAGCAGTTTACCCCAGATCTACGAGCAGTACTTC. Translated: CASSLPQIYEQYF.

V is TRBV11-3 and J is TRBJ2-7, with D tentatively TRBD1 (6 bases). Germline CDR1 SGHNT, CDR2 YENEEA. This CDR3 spans 13 amino acids. With 3 bases removed from V and 4 bases from J, the gap between germline ends came to 10 bases. The CDR3 is CASSFGQRYEQYF. DNA for the CDR3: TGTGCCAGCAGCTTTGGACAGAGGTACGAGCAGTACTTC.

CDR3 coding DNA: TGTGCCAGCAGTCCACTAGCGGGAGAGGGCACAGATACGCAGTATTTT. This gives the protein CASSPLAGEGTDTQYF. The chain couples TRBV28 to TRBJ2-3; 11 nucleotides agree with TRBD2. Germline loops: CDR1 MDHEN, CDR2 SYDVKM. The CDR3 length is 16 residues. V trimming: 5 bases; J trimming: 1 base; junction bases outside the gene matches: 5.

The chain joins TRBV12-3 or TRBV12-4 to TRBJ1-5; D remains unclear. V was clipped by 5 bases and J by 4 bases, with 6 bases between them. The CDR3 covers 12 residues. CDR3 coding DNA: TGTGCCAGCAGTCGGTTTAATCAGCCCCAGCATTTT. Its protein is CASSRFNQPQHF.

The chain couples TRBV30 to TRBJ1-2; D unresolved. The CDR3 runs 15 residues. Germline lookup yields CDR1 GTSNPN and CDR2 SVGIG (reference sequence). V lost 5 bases and J lost 4, with 20 bases in between. This CDR3 reads CAWGGAGALSYGYTF. CDR3 DNA sequence: TGTGCCTGGGGAGGCGCGGGCGCCCTTAGCTATGGCTACACCTTC.

The chain links TRBV6-5 to TRBJ2-7; D possibly corresponds to TRBD1 (5 bases). The V gene lost 4 bases and the J gene lost 1 base, with 11 bases spanning the gap. The CDR3 has 14 residues. CDR1 is MNHEY, CDR2 SVGAGI, per germline. The CDR3 region is CASSSRTPSYEQYF. In DNA form, the CDR3 reads TGTGCCAGCAGTTCCAGGACACCTTCCTACGAGCAGTACTTC.

The chain joins TRBV7-2 to TRBJ1-6, with 8 bases lining up with TRBD1. The CDR3 sequence is 16 residues long. Germline values: CDR1 SGHTA, CDR2 FQGNSA. V trimming: 4 bases; J trimming: 8 bases; junction bases outside the gene matches: 10. CDR3 DNA sequence: TGTGCCAGCAGCTCACCGGTCGACAGGGGTGATTCACCCCTCCACTTT. It is translated as CASSSPVDRGDSPLHF.

The chain recombines TRBV11-3 with TRBJ1-1; 7 bases map to TRBD1. V was pared by 3 bases and J by 2 bases, with 6 bases of the junction left unmatched. The CDR3 spans 15 residues. Per the germline V gene, CDR1 is SGHNT and CDR2 is YENEEA. CDR3 amino acids: CASSLSGTANTEAFF. As DNA, the CDR3 is TGTGCCAGCAGCTTGTCCGGGACAGCCAACACTGAAGCTTTCTTT.

V usage is TRBV28 and J usage is TRBJ1-4, with D perhaps TRBD1 (6 bases). This CDR3 is built from 11 residues. Germline V gives CDR1 MDHEN, CDR2 SYDVKM. V was cut by 9 bases and J by 8 bases, with 10 bases left in between. The CDR3, as DNA: TGTGCCAGAACTACAGGGGAAAAACTGTTTTTT. Its translation: CARTTGEKLFF.

This chain connects TRBV5-1 to TRBJ1-2; TRBD1 aligns across 7 bases. This CDR3 comprises 16 residues. V shed 3 bases, J shed 0 bases, and the junction held 8 bases outside the gene matches. Germline values: CDR1 SGHRS, CDR2 YFSETQ. CDR3 residues: CASSSGQATSNYGYTF. CDR3 in DNA: TGCGCCAGCAGCTCCGGACAGGCTACCTCTAACTATGGCTACACCTTC.

V and J are TRBV12-5 and TRBJ2-3; unclear D gene. The germline gives CDR1 LGHNT, CDR2 FRNRAP. Trimming took off 7 bases at V and 6 bases at J, with 8 bases between the two ends. The length of the CDR3 is 11 residues. The DNA for the CDR3 is TGTGCTAGTGCTGCGTCGGATACGCAGTATTTT. It codes for CASAASDTQYF.

V is TRBV18 and J is TRBJ2-3; 10 bases are shared with TRBD2. CDR1 is KGHSH and CDR2 is LQKENI in the germline V gene. After removal of 5 bases from V and 3 bases from J, the junction contained 5 bases not matched to a gene. The CDR3 totals 15 residues. In DNA form, the CDR3 reads TGTGCCAGCTCAGCAGCGGGAGGGAAAACAGATACGCAGTATTTT. It yields the protein CASSAAGGKTDTQYF. Full variable domain (outside the CDR3, taken from reference TRBV18 and TRBJ2-3): NAGVMQNPRHLVRRRGQEARLRCSPMKGHSHVYWYRQLPEEGLKFMVYLQKENIIDESGMPKERFSAEFPKEGPSILRIQQVVRGDSAAYFCASSAAGGKTDTQYFGPGTRLTVL.

The V gene is TRBV29-1, the J gene TRBJ1-1; 9 positions match TRBD1. In germline, CDR1 is SQVTM, CDR2 ANQGSEA. V dropped 4 bases and J dropped 6; count of bases not matched to a gene: 9. This CDR3 spans 14 amino acids. CDR3 region: CSVVSGTGTPEAFF. Written as DNA, the CDR3 is TGCAGCGTTGTCTCCGGGACAGGGACGCCTGAAGCTTTCTTT.

The chain links TRBV27 to TRBJ2-4; TRBD1 might be the D (6 bases). CDR1 MNHEY and CDR2 SMNVEV come from the germline V gene (reference sequence). Trimming took off 5 bases at V and 8 bases at J, with 19 bases between the two ends. The CDR3 runs to 15 residues. CDR3 loop: CASSRGATGKDIQYF. CDR3 in DNA: TGTGCCAGCAGTAGAGGGGCGACAGGCAAGGACATTCAGTACTTC.

V and J are TRBV6-4 and TRBJ2-5, with 8 bases matching TRBD2. The CDR3 loop spans 15 amino acids. V lost 4 bases to trimming and J lost 1 base; unmatched junction nucleotides: 5. Germline V gene sequence: CDR1 MRHNA, CDR2 SNTAGT. CDR3 amino acids: CASSAVGGAQETQYF. In DNA, the CDR3 is TGTGCCAGCAGTGCTGTCGGGGGGGCCCAAGAGACCCAGTACTTC.

DNA for the CDR3: TGTGCCAGCAGCGCCCCGGGGGGTGGGAACACCGGGGAGCTGTTTTTT. Translated, it gives CASSAPGGGNTGELFF. The chain is built from TRBV9 and TRBJ2-2; the match to TRBD2 covers 7 bases. The CDR3 has 16 residues. The V segment lost 3 bases and the J segment 1 base; nucleotides outside the gene matches: 6. CDR1 and CDR2 (germline): SGDLS, YYNGEE.

This chain joins TRBV7-9 and TRBJ1-1, with 12 positions matching TRBD1. CDR1 and CDR2 (germline): SEHNR, FQNEAQ (reference sequence). There are 15 residues in the CDR3. The trim removed 4 bases at V and 8 bases at J, leaving 8 bases unmatched. CDR3 nucleotides: TGTGCCAGCAGCTCCGAAGAGGGACAGGGGGCCGAAGCTTTCTTT. Protein: CASSSEEGQGAEAFF.

V and J are TRBV6-6 and TRBJ2-1; 7 positions agree with TRBD1. CDR1 and CDR2 from the germline V gene are MNHNY and SVGAGI (reference sequence). This CDR3 comprises 14 residues. Trimming at V came to 8 bases and at J to 0 bases, leaving 4 bases not matched to a gene. The CDR3 loop is CASQGVTSYNEQFF. CDR3 in DNA: TGTGCCAGCCAGGGGGTGACCTCCTACAATGAGCAGTTCTTC.